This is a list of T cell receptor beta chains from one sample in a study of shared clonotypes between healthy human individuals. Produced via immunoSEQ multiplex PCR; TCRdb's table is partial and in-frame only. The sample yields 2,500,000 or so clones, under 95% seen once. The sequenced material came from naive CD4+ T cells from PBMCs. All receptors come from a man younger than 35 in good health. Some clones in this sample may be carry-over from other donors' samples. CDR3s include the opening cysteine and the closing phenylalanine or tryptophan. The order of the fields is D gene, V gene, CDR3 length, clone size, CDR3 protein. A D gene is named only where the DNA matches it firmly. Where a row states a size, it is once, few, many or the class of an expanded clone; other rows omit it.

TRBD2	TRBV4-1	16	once	CASSQGLAGAQDTQYF
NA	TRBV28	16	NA	CASSPDFRRGHYGYTF
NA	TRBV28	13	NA	CASSPSNTGELFF
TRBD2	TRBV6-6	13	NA	CASSQIAGGEQYF
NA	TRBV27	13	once	CASSPRGMYEQYF
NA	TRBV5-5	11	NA	CASSLEGVWYF
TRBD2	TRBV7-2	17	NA	CASSLMSRGRAWETQYF
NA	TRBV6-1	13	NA	CASSEGLIGELFF
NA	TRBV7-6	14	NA	CASSLRGISDEQYF
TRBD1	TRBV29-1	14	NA	CSVEGKTGRTEAFF